What follows describes a single T cell receptor (beta chain). This sample stems from a study of Ad26.COV2.S vaccination and SARS-CoV-2 variants. V was trimmed by 6 bases and J by 8 bases, leaving 8 bases between them. This CDR3 comprises 12 residues. TCRdb's copy holds only in-frame clones and misses some; the assay was immunoSEQ multiplex PCR. Here the sample spans more than 300,000 clones, roughly nine tenths being singletons. Treatment given: approximately 18 received Ad26.COV2.S at low or high dose, single or two shots; several received placebo; per-sample allocation not given. Sampling occurred on day 63 after the first vaccine or placebo injection.

This TCR was recovered from a person between 18 and 60 years old who received the Ad26.COV2.S COVID-19 vaccine or a placebo. The V call is TRBV12-3 or TRBV12-4, the J call TRBJ1-6; the D is unclear. Sequencing used peripheral blood, obtained in a trial of Ad26.COV2.S vaccine versus placebo. CDR3 residues: CASRGTDSPLHF. As DNA, the CDR3 is TGTGCCAGCAGGGGCACAGATTCACCCCTCCACTTT.